Following are 29 T cell receptor beta chains from one sample sequenced in a study of early T cells in non-severe SARS-CoV-2 infection. TCRdb redid the calling of the 5' RACE reads with MiXCR, one entry per CDR3 protein. The table has around 40,000 distinct CDR3 sequences, approximately 10% seen once. The sample was whole blood. Source of these receptors: an adult who was a healthcare worker with PCR-confirmed SARS-CoV-2 infection or an uninfected control (not recorded which).

The genes are TRBV20-1 and TRBJ2-7; D ambiguous. The ends were cut back, 0 bases at V and 9 bases at J, with 6 bases in the middle. Germline lookup yields CDR1 DFQATT and CDR2 SNEGSKA (reference sequence). The CDR3 extends over 10 amino acids. The CDR3 loop reads CSARDGWQYF. The CDR3, as DNA: TGCAGTGCTAGAGATGGCTGGCAGTACTTC.

V gene TRBV29-1 combines with J gene TRBJ2-7; 8 positions match TRBD1. Germline V gene data show CDR1 as SQVTM and CDR2 as ANQGSEA. The CDR3 extends over 12 amino acids. Losses at the gene ends were 7 bases for V and 3 bases for J; bases not matched to a gene: 5. The CDR3 spells CSAGTGYYEQYF. The CDR3 bases are TGCAGCGCTGGGACAGGTTACTACGAGCAGTACTTC.

This clonotype was observed many times. This sequence joins TRBV12-3 or TRBV12-4 and TRBJ2-5; tentative D call: TRBD1 (6 bases). The CDR3 extends over 13 amino acids. The V and J ends lost 6 bases and 2 bases respectively, with 10 bases between them. CDR3 nucleotides: TGTGCCAGCAGCCGACAGGTGCAAGAGACCCAGTACTTC. Its protein is CASSRQVQETQYF.

A few counts support this clonotype. V and J are TRBV18 and TRBJ2-5; 9 nucleotides match TRBD1. The CDR3 is 16 amino acids. V lost 2 bases to trimming and J lost 3 bases; unmatched junction nucleotides: 7. Germline V gives CDR1 KGHSH, CDR2 LQKENI. CDR3 protein: CASSPLPRTGEETQYF. The CDR3 DNA reads as TGTGCCAGCTCACCATTACCCCGGACAGGGGAAGAGACCCAGTACTTC.

The chain couples TRBV20-1 to TRBJ1-1, with D possibly TRBD1 on 5 matching bases. This CDR3 comprises 14 residues. V lost 3 bases to trimming and J lost 1 base, with 12 bases between them. CDR1 and CDR2 from the germline V gene are DFQATT and SNEGSKA (reference sequence). The DNA of the CDR3 is TGCAGTGCTAGGATGGGGGGTTGGAACACTGAAGCTTTCTTT. It specifies CSARMGGWNTEAFF.

J is TRBJ1-2 and V is TRBV7-3, with D tentatively TRBD1 (6 bases). The CDR3 length is 19 residues. V dropped 4 bases and J dropped 5 bases, with 29 bases sitting between them. Looked up from germline, CDR1 is SGHTA and CDR2 is FQGTGA. The CDR3 spells CASSSHTGTLSLNPYGYTF. The CDR3 bases are TGTGCCAGCAGCTCCCATACAGGGACGTTATCATTAAACCCTTATGGCTACACCTTC.

This clonotype occurred many times. The rearrangement uses TRBV9 and TRBJ2-7; weak D call: TRBD1 (6 bases). The germline gives CDR1 SGDLS, CDR2 YYNGEE. V was pared by 4 bases and J by 3 bases, with 14 bases between. There are 14 residues in the CDR3. CDR3 coding DNA: TGTGCCAGCAGCAGAGGGGGACGGAGCTACGAGCAGTACTTC. Protein product: CASSRGGRSYEQYF. The complete variable domain, with remaining parts taken from reference TRBV9 and TRBJ2-7, reads DSGVTQTPKHLITATGQRVTLRCSPRSGDLSVYWYQQSLDQGLQFLIQYYNGEERAKGNILERFSAQQFPDLHSELNLSSLELGDSALYFCASSRGGRSYEQYFGPGTRLTVT.

There are many counts of this clonotype. The CDR3 sequence is CASSRGGAREQYF. As DNA, the CDR3 is TGTGCCAGCAGTCGAGGGGGGGCGCGGGAGCAGTACTTC. The chain is built from TRBV12-3 or TRBV12-4 and TRBJ2-7, with a tentative D call TRBD2 (7 bases). This CDR3 is 13 amino acids long. Trimming removed 5 bases at V and 7 bases at J, with 15 bases between.

This clonotype was found many times. V and J are TRBV11-2 and TRBJ1-2; tentatively, D is TRBD1 (6 bases). In germline, CDR1 is SGHAT, CDR2 FQNNGV. V was clipped by 4 bases and J by 3 bases, with 15 bases between them. The CDR3 loop spans 15 amino acids. The CDR3, as DNA: TGTGCCAGCAGCTCTTTAGGGGGGAGAGACTATGGCTACACCTTC. This codes for CASSSLGGRDYGYTF.

The chain employs TRBV9 and TRBJ2-3; D call uncertain. The CDR3 is 12 residues long. Looked up from germline, CDR1 is SGDLS and CDR2 is YYNGEE. Deletions cut 0 bases from V and 6 bases from J, with 5 bases between. CDR3 residues: CASSVGKDTQYF. CDR3 bases: TGTGCCAGCAGCGTAGGGAAGGATACGCAGTATTTT. The full variable domain, its missing parts supplied by reference TRBV9 and TRBJ2-3, is DSGVTQTPKHLITATGQRVTLRCSPRSGDLSVYWYQQSLDQGLQFLIQYYNGEERAKGNILERFSAQQFPDLHSELNLSSLELGDSALYFCASSVGKDTQYFGPGTRLTVL.

The V and J genes are TRBV10-2 and TRBJ2-5; maybe TRBD1 (6 bases). V was pared by 8 bases and J by 3 bases, with 10 bases between. The CDR3 loop spans 12 amino acids. Germline assignment: CDR1 WSHSY and CDR2 SAAADI. Written as DNA, the CDR3 is TGCGCCAGCCGGGACAACGAAGAGACCCAGTACTTC. Amino acid sequence: CASRDNEETQYF.

The rearrangement links TRBV14 to TRBJ2-7; 12 bases are shared with TRBD2. Germline CDR1 is SGHDN and CDR2 is FVKESK. CDR3 length: 15 amino acids. The V segment lost 3 bases and the J segment 7 bases; nucleotides outside the gene matches: 7. This CDR3 reads CASSQLTSGSGEQYF. The CDR3, as DNA: TGTGCCAGCAGCCAGTTGACTAGCGGGAGCGGGGAGCAGTACTTC.

This clonotype was detected many times. The V gene is TRBV6-2 or TRBV6-3, the J gene TRBJ2-3, with 7 bases that match TRBD2. J gave up 7 bases and V 2 bases, and 9 bases lay outside the gene matches. Germline CDR1 is MNHEY and CDR2 is SVGEGT. The CDR3 loop spans 15 amino acids. CDR3 loop: CASSYRRERGYTQYF. DNA of the CDR3: TGTGCCAGCAGTTACAGGCGGGAGCGAGGTTATACGCAGTATTTT.

This clonotype is hyperexpanded (1% or more) within its sample. The J gene is TRBJ2-7, the V gene TRBV28; 7 nucleotides line up with TRBD1. With V trimmed by 7 bases and J by 2 bases, 11 bases remained unmatched. Per the germline V gene, CDR1 is MDHEN and CDR2 is SYDVKM. The CDR3 has 15 residues. CDR3 sequence (DNA): TGTGCCAGCACCGTAAGGACAGGCGGCCCCTACGAGCAGTACTTC. Translation: CASTVRTGGPYEQYF.

This clonotype was detected many times. The rearrangement links TRBV30 to TRBJ2-1; 12 positions agree with TRBD2. V lost 2 bases, J lost 7 bases, and 6 bases stayed unmatched. Germline V gene data show CDR1 as GTSNPN and CDR2 as SVGIG (reference sequence). CDR3 length: 15 amino acids. The CDR3 sequence: CAWSSGLAGRNEQFF. The CDR3 nucleotides are TGTGCCTGGAGTTCCGGACTAGCGGGACGAAATGAGCAGTTCTTC. Combining the CDR3 with reference TRBV30 and TRBJ2-1 gives the whole variable domain SQTIHQWPATLVQPVGSPLSLECTVEGTSNPNLYWYRQAAGRGLQLLFYSVGIGQISSEVPQNLSASRPQDRQFILSSKKLLLSDSGFYLCAWSSGLAGRNEQFFGPGTRLTVL.

In its sample, this clonotype was seen a few times. The chain has TRBV11-2 and TRBJ2-7; D gene unclear. V lost 6 bases and J lost 2, with 11 bases in between. Germline V gene sequence: CDR1 SGHAT, CDR2 FQNNGV. The CDR3 has 13 residues. CDR3 DNA sequence: TGTGCCAGCAGTAAAACCCAGGCCTACGAGCAGTACTTC. It encodes CASSKTQAYEQYF.

Many counts were recorded for this clonotype. CDR3 nucleotide sequence: TGTGCCAGCAGCGCCAACAATGGGGATACGCAGTATTTT. Amino acids: CASSANNGDTQYF. The chain recombines TRBV7-2 with TRBJ2-3; D call uncertain. CDR3 length: 13 residues. The V gene's germline CDR1 is SGHTA and CDR2 FQGNSA. V lost 5 bases and J lost 6, with 12 bases in between.

This clonotype was counted only a few times. The chain couples TRBV6-5 to TRBJ2-7; 10 nucleotides agree with TRBD2. Unmatched junction bases numbered 12, after V lost 6 bases and J lost 4 bases. CDR1 is MNHEY, CDR2 SVGAGI, per germline. This CDR3 contains 16 residues. In nucleotides, the CDR3 is TGTGCCAGCAGGATAGGGCGGCTAGCGGGGGCTTACGAGCAGTACTTC. Translated, it gives CASRIGRLAGAYEQYF.

This clonotype was found many times. The chain has TRBV18 and TRBJ2-1, with D maybe TRBD1 (6 bases). The V and J ends lost 3 bases and 7 bases respectively, with 19 bases between them. Germline V gives CDR1 KGHSH, CDR2 LQKENI. The CDR3 is 16 residues long. CDR3: CASSPYGRGVGNEQFF. The CDR3 DNA follows: TGTGCCAGCTCACCCTATGGCAGGGGAGTTGGGAATGAGCAGTTCTTC.

The chain couples TRBV28 to TRBJ2-3, with 8 nucleotides matching TRBD1. The V gene end was trimmed by 5 bases and the J gene end by 0 bases; junction bases not matched to a gene: 7. The CDR3 is made up of 16 amino acids. Looked up from germline, CDR1 is MDHEN and CDR2 is SYDVKM. CDR3 DNA: TGTGCCAGCAGTGAAACCGGGACAGGCAGCACAGATACGCAGTATTTT. Its translation is CASSETGTGSTDTQYF.

This clonotype was recorded at least ten times. This chain connects TRBV7-3 to TRBJ2-1; possibly TRBD2 for D (5 bases). Trimming took off 5 bases at V and 4 bases at J, with 9 bases between the two ends. This CDR3 has 13 residues. The V gene's germline CDR1 is SGHTA and CDR2 FQGTGA. Here the CDR3 reads CASSGGAYNEQFF. The DNA of the CDR3 is TGTGCCAGCAGCGGAGGAGCGTACAATGAGCAGTTCTTC.

V and J are TRBV20-1 and TRBJ1-1; 9 bases line up with TRBD1. The CDR3 is made up of 15 amino acids. Germline-derived CDR1 and CDR2 are DFQATT and SNEGSKA (reference sequence). V lost 4 bases, J lost 7 bases, and 13 bases stayed unmatched. CDR3 DNA: TGCAGTGCTACCACCGGGACAGGGACCCGAATTGAAGCTTTCTTT. It yields the protein CSATTGTGTRIEAFF.

This clonotype came up many times. The chain employs TRBV28 and TRBJ1-5; no firm D call. The length of the CDR3 is 14 residues. Between the trimmed V and J ends, which lost 3 bases and 3 bases, there was a span of 9 bases. Germline values: CDR1 MDHEN, CDR2 SYDVKM. The CDR3 DNA reads TGTGCCAGCAGTTTGTCAGGTGTCAATCAGCCCCAGCATTTT. Translating gives CASSLSGVNQPQHF.

This clonotype came up a few times. This sequence joins TRBV19 and TRBJ2-7; D is unclear. V was clipped by 5 bases and J by 0 bases, with 17 bases between them. CDR1 is LNHDA, CDR2 SQIVND, per germline (reference sequence). The CDR3 covers 16 residues. CDR3 loop: CASSDRGRHSSYEQYF. CDR3 nucleotides: TGTGCCAGTAGTGACCGCGGCAGGCATAGCTCCTACGAGCAGTACTTC.

Ten or more counts support this clonotype. This rearrangement joins TRBV7-2 to TRBJ2-7; a possible D gene is TRBD1 (6 bases). Per the germline V gene, CDR1 is SGHTA and CDR2 is FQGNSA. The V gene lost 5 bases and the J gene lost 1 base, with 15 bases spanning the gap. This CDR3 has 15 residues. DNA of the CDR3: TGTGCCAGCAGCCTAGGCCTTGGACAGTCCTACGAGCAGTACTTC. Its protein product is CASSLGLGQSYEQYF.

J is TRBJ1-4 and V is TRBV6-5; D possibly corresponds to TRBD1 (6 bases). Germline V gives CDR1 MNHEY, CDR2 SVGAGI. V was cut by 2 bases and J by 4 bases, with 8 bases left in between. The CDR3 totals 14 residues. The chain's CDR3 is CASSYNRVNEKLFF. In nucleotides, the CDR3 is TGTGCCAGCAGTTACAACAGGGTTAATGAAAAACTGTTTTTT.

This clonotype was picked up one time. The chain has TRBV12-3 or TRBV12-4 and TRBJ2-5; TRBD2 is a possible D gene (6 bases). The CDR3 loop spans 15 amino acids. Trimming took 4 bases from V and 5 from J, leaving 17 bases between them. In nucleotides, the CDR3 is TGTGCCAGCAGTTCTCAGGAGGGCTCTGGGGAGACCCAGTACTTC. Protein: CASSSQEGSGETQYF.

This clonotype was detected ten times or more. The CDR3 DNA follows: TGTGCCAGCAGCCGGTTTCAGAACACTGAAGCTTTCTTT. Its translation is CASSRFQNTEAFF. The rearrangement links TRBV11-2 to TRBJ1-1, with unresolved D. This CDR3 comprises 13 residues. Trimming took 5 bases from V and 1 from J, leaving 8 bases between them. Looked up from germline, CDR1 is SGHAT and CDR2 is FQNNGV.

The sample holds many counts of this clonotype. The V gene is TRBV29-1, the J gene TRBJ2-7; D not resolved. The ends were cut back, 4 bases at V and 5 bases at J, with 6 bases in the middle. Germline values: CDR1 SQVTM, CDR2 ANQGSEA. CDR3 length: 10 amino acids. The DNA of the CDR3 is TGCAGCGTTGTACAACACGAGCAGTACTTC. Amino acid sequence: CSVVQHEQYF.